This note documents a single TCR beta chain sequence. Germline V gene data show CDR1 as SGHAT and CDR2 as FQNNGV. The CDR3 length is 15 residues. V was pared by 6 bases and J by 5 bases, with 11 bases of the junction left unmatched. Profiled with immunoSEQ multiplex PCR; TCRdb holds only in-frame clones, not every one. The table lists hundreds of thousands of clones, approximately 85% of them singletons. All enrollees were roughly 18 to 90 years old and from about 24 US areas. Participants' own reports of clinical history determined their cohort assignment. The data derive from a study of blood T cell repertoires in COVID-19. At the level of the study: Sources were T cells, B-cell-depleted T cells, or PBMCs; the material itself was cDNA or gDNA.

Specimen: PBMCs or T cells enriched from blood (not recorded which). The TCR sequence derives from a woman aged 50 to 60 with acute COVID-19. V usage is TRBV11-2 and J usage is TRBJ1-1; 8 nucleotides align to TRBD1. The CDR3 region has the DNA TGTGCCAGCAGGGGAGACAGGGGAAGGCGGACTGAAGCTTTCTTT. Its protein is CASRGDRGRRTEAFF.